This TCR beta chain was observed in a study of human T cells and chemical hapten exposure. The wider study: Patch tests applied 0.01% DPC to the upper back, read at 6 days.

Germline assignment: CDR1 SQVTM and CDR2 ANQGSEA. V was pared by 4 bases and J by 0 bases, with 6 bases between. The CDR3 runs to 12 residues. For the library, individual cDNA molecules each received unique molecular identifiers. Per the original data handling: Samples contained a median of roughly 99,000 TCRs, with a range of about 23,224 to 700,000. One entry per CDR3 protein, called by TCRdb with MiXCR from the RACE reads. In this record, the V and J calls reflect TCRdb's handling and not the investigators' own analysis. Of 150,000 to 200,000 distinct CDR3 sequences in the sample, about 14% are singletons; the top ten hold about 1.8%. This clonotype has ten or more counts. As for time point: patch test 1, 2 weeks after DPC sensitization. The treatment denotes: therapeutic diphenylcyclopropenone sensitization with weekly scalp DPC.

The V gene is TRBV29-1, the J gene TRBJ2-5; possibly TRBD1 for D (5 bases). The receptor was isolated from a woman aged 30 to 39 with alopecia areata. Some clones in this sample may be carry-over from other donors' samples. The specimen comprised whole blood, sampled in connection with sensitization to the hapten diphenylcyclopropenone (DPC). This CDR3 is CSVGQNQETQYF. The CDR3 DNA is TGCAGCGTTGGACAGAACCAAGAGACCCAGTACTTC.